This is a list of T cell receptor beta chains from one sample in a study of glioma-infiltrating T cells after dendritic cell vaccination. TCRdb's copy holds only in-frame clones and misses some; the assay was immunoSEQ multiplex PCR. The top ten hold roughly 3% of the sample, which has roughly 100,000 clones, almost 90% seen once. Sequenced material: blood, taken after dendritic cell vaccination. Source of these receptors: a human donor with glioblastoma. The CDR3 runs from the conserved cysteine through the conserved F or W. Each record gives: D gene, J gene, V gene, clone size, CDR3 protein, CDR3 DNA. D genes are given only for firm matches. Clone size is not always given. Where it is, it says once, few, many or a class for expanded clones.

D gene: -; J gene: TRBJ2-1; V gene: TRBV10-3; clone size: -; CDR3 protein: CAISSGDLYNEQFF; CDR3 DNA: TGTGCCATCAGTTCAGGGGATTTGTACAATGAGCAGTTCTTC
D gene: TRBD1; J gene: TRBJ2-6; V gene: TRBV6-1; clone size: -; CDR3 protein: CASGTASSGANVLTF; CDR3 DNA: TGTGCCTCCGGGACAGCGAGCTCTGGGGCCAACGTCCTGACTTTC
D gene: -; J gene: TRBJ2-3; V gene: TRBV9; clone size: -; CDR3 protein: CASSALARGTDTQYF; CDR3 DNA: TGTGCCAGCAGCGCACTAGCAAGAGGCACAGATACGCAGTATTTT
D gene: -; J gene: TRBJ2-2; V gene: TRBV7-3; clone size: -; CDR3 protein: CASRTGLTNTGELFF; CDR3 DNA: TGTGCCAGCAGGACCGGACTGACGAACACCGGGGAGCTGTTTTTT
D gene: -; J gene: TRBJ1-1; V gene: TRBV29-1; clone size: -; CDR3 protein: CSGSGHLNTEAFF; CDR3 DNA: TGCAGCGGGTCGGGACATTTGAACACTGAAGCTTTCTTT
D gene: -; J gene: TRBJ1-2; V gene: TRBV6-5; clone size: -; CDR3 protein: CASSVSGTKGYTF; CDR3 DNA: TGTGCCAGCAGTGTCTCCGGGACAAAAGGCTACACCTTC
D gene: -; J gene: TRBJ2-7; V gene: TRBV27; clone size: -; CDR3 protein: CASSLGRRSLSYEQYF; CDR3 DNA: TGTGCCAGCAGTCTTGGGCGAAGATCCCTCTCCTACGAGCAGTACTTC
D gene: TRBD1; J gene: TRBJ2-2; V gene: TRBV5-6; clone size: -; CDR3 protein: CASSLGQGATTGELFF; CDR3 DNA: TGTGCCAGCAGCTTAGGACAGGGGGCGACCACCGGGGAGCTGTTTTTT
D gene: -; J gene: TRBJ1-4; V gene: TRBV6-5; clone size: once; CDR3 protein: CARTLRAPNEKLFF; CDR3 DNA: TGTGCCCGAACCCTGAGGGCACCTAATGAAAAACTGTTTTTT
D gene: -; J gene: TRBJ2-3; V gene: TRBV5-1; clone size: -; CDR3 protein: CASSSPGDTQYF; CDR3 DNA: TGCGCCAGCAGCTCGCCGGGAGATACGCAGTATTTT
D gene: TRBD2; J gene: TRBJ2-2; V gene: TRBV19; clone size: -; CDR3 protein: CASTGLAANTGELFF; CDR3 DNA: TGTGCCAGTACGGGACTAGCGGCGAACACCGGGGAGCTGTTTTTT
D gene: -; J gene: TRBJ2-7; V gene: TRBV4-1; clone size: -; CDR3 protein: CASSQSGTGLYEQYF; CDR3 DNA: TGCGCCAGCAGCCAGAGCGGGACAGGCCTCTACGAGCAGTACTTC
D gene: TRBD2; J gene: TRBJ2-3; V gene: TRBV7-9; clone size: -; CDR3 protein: CASSDWTSGLTQYF; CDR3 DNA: TGTGCCAGCAGCGACTGGACTAGCGGCCTTACGCAGTATTTT
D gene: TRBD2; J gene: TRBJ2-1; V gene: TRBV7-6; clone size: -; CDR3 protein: CASSSWLAGGPNEQFF; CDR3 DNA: TGTGCCAGCAGCTCGTGGCTAGCGGGGGGGCCCAATGAGCAGTTCTTC